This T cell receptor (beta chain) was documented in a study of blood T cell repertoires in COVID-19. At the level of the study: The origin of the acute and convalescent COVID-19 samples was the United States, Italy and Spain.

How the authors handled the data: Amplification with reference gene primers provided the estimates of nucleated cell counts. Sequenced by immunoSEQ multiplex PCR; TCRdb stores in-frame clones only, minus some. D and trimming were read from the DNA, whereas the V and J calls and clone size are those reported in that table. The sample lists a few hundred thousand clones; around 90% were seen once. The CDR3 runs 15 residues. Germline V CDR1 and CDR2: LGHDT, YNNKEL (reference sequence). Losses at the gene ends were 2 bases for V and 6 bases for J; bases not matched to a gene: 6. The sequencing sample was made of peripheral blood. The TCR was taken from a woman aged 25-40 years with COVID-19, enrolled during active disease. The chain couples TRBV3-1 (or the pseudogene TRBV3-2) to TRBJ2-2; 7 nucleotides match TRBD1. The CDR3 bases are TGTGCCAGCAGCCAACCGACAGGGATCCCCGGGGAGCTGTTTTTT. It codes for CASSQPTGIPGELFF.